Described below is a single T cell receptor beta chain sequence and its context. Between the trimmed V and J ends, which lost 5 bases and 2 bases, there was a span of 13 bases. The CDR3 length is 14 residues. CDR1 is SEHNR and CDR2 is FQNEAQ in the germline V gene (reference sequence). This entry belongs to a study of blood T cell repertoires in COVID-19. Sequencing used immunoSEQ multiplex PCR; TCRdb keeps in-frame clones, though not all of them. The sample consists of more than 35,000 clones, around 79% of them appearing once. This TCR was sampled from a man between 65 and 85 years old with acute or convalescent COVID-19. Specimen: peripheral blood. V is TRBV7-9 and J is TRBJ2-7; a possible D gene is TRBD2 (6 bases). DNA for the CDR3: TGTGCCAGCAGCGCCGGCAGGGAGGCCTACGAGCAGTACTTC. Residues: CASSAGREAYEQYF.